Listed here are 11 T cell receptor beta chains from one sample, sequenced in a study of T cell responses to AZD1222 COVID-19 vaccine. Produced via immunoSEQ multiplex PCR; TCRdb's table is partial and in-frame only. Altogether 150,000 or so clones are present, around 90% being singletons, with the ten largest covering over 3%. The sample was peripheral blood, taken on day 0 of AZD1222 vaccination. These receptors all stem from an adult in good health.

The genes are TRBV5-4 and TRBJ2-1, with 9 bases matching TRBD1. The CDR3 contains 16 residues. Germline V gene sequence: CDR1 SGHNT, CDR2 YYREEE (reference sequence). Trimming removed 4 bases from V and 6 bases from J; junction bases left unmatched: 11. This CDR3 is CASSRTPGQGPNEQFF. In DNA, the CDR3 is TGTGCCAGCAGCCGAACACCGGGACAGGGACCCAATGAGCAGTTCTTC.

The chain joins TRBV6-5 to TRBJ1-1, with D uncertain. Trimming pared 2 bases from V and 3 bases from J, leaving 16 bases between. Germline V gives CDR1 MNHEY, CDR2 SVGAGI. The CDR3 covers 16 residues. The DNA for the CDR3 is TGTGCCAGCAGTTACGGGAGAACTTTAGAGGACACTGAAGCTTTCTTT. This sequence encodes CASSYGRTLEDTEAFF.

The CDR3 sequence is CASSAPLRAGGFSNEQFF. The CDR3 bases are TGTGCCAGCAGCGCACCCCTCCGAGCGGGAGGGTTTAGCAATGAGCAGTTCTTC. The V call is TRBV9, the J call TRBJ2-1; TRBD2 aligns across 10 bases. J lost 6 bases, V lost 3 bases, and 15 bases had no gene match. Looked up from germline, CDR1 is SGDLS and CDR2 is YYNGEE. The length of the CDR3 is 18 residues.

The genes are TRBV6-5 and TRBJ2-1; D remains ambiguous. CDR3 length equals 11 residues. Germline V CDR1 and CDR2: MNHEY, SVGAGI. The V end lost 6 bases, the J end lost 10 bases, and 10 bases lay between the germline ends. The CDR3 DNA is TGTGCCAGCAGGACGGGCCGGGAGCAGTTCTTC. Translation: CASRTGREQFF.

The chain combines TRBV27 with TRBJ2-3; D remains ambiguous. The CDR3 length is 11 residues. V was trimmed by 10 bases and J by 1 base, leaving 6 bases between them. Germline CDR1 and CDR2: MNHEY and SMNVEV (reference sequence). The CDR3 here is CATRRTDTQYF. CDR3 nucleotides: TGTGCCACCCGTCGCACAGATACGCAGTATTTT.

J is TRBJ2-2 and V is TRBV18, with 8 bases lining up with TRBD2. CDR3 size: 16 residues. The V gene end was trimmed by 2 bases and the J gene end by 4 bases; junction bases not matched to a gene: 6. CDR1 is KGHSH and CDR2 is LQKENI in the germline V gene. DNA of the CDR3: TGTGCCAGCTCACCATACGGGAGGGCCGGCACCGGGGAGCTGTTTTTT. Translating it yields CASSPYGRAGTGELFF.

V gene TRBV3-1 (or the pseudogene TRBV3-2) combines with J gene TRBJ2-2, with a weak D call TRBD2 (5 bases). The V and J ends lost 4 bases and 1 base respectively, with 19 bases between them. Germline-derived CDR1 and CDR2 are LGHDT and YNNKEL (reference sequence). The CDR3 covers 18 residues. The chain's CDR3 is CASSPPLRVAVNTGELFF. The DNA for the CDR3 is TGTGCCAGCAGCCCCCCTCTGCGGGTAGCTGTGAACACCGGGGAGCTGTTTTTT.

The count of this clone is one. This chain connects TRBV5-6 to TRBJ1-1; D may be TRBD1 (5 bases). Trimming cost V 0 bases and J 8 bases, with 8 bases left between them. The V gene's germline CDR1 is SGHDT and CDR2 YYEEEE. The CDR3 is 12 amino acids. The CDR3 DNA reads TGTGCCAGCAGCTTGGCGGCAGGGGAAGCTTTCTTT. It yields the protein CASSLAAGEAFF.

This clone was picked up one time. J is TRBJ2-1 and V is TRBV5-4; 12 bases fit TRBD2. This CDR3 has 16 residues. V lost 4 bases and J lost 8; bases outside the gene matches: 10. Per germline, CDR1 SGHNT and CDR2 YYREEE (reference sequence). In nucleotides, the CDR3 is TGTGCCAGCAGCCCCCCTCTAGCGGGGGGGTTGGATGAGCAGTTCTTC. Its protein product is CASSPPLAGGLDEQFF. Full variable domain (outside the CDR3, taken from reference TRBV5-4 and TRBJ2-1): ETGVTQSPTHLIKTRGQQVTLRCSSQSGHNTVSWYQQALGQGPQFIFQYYREEENGRGNFPPRFSGLQFPNYSSELNVNALELDDSALYLCASSPPLAGGLDEQFFGPGTRLTVL.

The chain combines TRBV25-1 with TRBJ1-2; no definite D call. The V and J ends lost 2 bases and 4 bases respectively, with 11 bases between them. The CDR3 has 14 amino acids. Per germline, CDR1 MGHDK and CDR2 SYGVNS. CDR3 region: CASSERGYGYGYTF. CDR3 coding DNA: TGTGCCAGCAGTGAACGAGGGTATGGCTATGGCTACACCTTC.

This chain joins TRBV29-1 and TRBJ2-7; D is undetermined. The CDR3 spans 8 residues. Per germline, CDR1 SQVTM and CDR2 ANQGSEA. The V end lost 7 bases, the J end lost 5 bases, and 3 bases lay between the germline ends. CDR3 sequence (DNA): TGCAGCGCCGACGAGCAGTACTTC. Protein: CSADEQYF.